This T cell receptor beta chain is from a study of shared T cell receptors in the human thymus. TCRdb keeps only in-frame clones here, not all; method: immunoSEQ multiplex PCR. The sample contains roughly 660,000 clones, 70% to 90% of which appear only once. V was shortened by 4 bases and J by 0 bases, with 11 bases between the two germline ends. The CDR3 loop spans 14 amino acids. The germline CDR1 and CDR2 sequences are SGHNT and YYREEE (reference sequence). A further study also used this sample, focusing on human thymus T cells. That publication notes: Blood and thymic repertoires both appeared biased in V and J gene usage.

This rearrangement joins TRBV5-4 to TRBJ2-7; a weak D match, TRBD1 (5 bases). The sample comprised thymocytes. The receptor was isolated from a boy under three years old with a congenital heart defect. Here the CDR3 DNA reads TGTGCCAGCAGCCCCAGACAGAGCTCCTACGAGCAGTACTTC. Translating gives CASSPRQSSYEQYF. The full variable domain, rest sourced from reference TRBV5-4 and TRBJ2-7, is ETGVTQSPTHLIKTRGQQVTLRCSSQSGHNTVSWYQQALGQGPQFIFQYYREEENGRGNFPPRFSGLQFPNYSSELNVNALELDDSALYLCASSPRQSSYEQYFGPGTRLTVT.